This TCR beta chain emerged from a study of identical twins. This CDR3 is 15 amino acids long. CDR1 is KGHDR and CDR2 is SFDVKD in the germline V gene. Between the trimmed V and J ends, which lost 7 bases and 9 bases, there was a span of 21 bases. The table lists this clonotype with many counts. TCRdb redid the calling of the 5' RACE reads with MiXCR, one entry per CDR3 protein. The sample holds fewer than 800,000 distinct CDR3 sequences, around 7.4% seen once. The sample was also reused in another study, on yellow fever vaccine responses in identical twins.

Sequencing input: PBMCs. This TCR was sampled from a woman younger than 35 in good health. The chain employs TRBV24-1 and TRBJ2-1; D assignment may be TRBD1 or TRBD2 (5 bases each). The CDR3 sequence: CATSKGPIPRGEQFF. For the CDR3, the DNA is TGTGCCACCAGCAAGGGACCCATCCCAAGGGGTGAGCAGTTCTTC.